The T cell receptor (beta chain) described here comes from a study of blood T cells in healthy people across ages. Study outcomes and limitations: Fewer expanded clones and more diversity marked long-lived versus aged donors.

Each sample used at least 6 million PBMCs. This clonotype was found once. The target antigen is unknown. Germline CDR1 is MGHDK and CDR2 is SYGVNS. The CDR3 runs to 16 residues. V lost 2 bases and J lost 5; bases outside the gene matches: 8. For the second PCR, which ran for 7 to 11 cycles, a sample-barcoded 5' primer and a J-beta primer mix were used. Each CDR3 protein is one row after TCRdb ran MiXCR on the 5' RACE reads. The sample yields about 1 million distinct CDR3 sequences, 40% to 45% seen once. The rearrangement joins TRBV25-1 to TRBJ2-1, with 8 bases matching TRBD2. Sequences were obtained from blood. The sequence came from a woman aged 55-69 years in good health. The CDR3 reads CASSERREGLDNEQFF. The CDR3 DNA is TGTGCCAGCAGTGAACGCCGGGAGGGCCTGGACAATGAGCAGTTCTTC.